These 8 T cell receptor beta chains share one sample of origin, sequenced in a study of blood T cells in healthy people across ages. Primers used in a second PCR of about 6 to 11 cycles were a sample-barcoded 5' primer and a J-beta primer mix. In TCRdb, the 5' RACE reads were re-called with MiXCR into one record per CDR3 protein. Of around 750,000 distinct CDR3 sequences listed, about 55% are singletons. Input material: blood. The origin of the receptors is an elderly man in good health.

This chain connects TRBV27 to TRBJ2-5; maybe TRBD1 (6 bases). The V and J ends lost 5 bases and 4 bases respectively, with 17 bases between them. The CDR3 loop spans 15 amino acids. Germline V gene sequence: CDR1 MNHEY, CDR2 SMNVEV (reference sequence). The CDR3 protein is CASSIFGQLGETQYF. CDR3 DNA sequence: TGTGCCAGCAGTATTTTTGGACAGTTGGGAGAGACCCAGTACTTC.

The table lists this clonotype with a few counts. This chain connects TRBV7-9 to TRBJ2-1; D possibly corresponds to TRBD2 (6 bases). This CDR3 contains 14 residues. V dropped 2 bases and J dropped 5 bases, with 10 bases sitting between them. From germline, CDR1 is SEHNR and CDR2 FQNEAQ (reference sequence). This CDR3 reads CASSLFGGDNEQFF. The CDR3 region has the DNA TGTGCCAGCAGCTTATTCGGCGGGGACAATGAGCAGTTCTTC.

The table lists this clonotype with a few counts. J is TRBJ2-3 and V is TRBV20-1, with 7 bases matching TRBD2. The CDR3 consists of 17 residues. The V gene end was trimmed by 0 bases and the J gene end by 14 bases; junction bases not matched to a gene: 23. Germline lookup yields CDR1 DFQATT and CDR2 SNEGSKA (reference sequence). CDR3 DNA: TGCAGTGCTAGAGACCCGTGGGGGGGTAGCGGGCCTGATAACGCGTATTTT. Protein product: CSARDPWGGSGPDNAYF.

This clonotype has a handful of counts. The gene calls are TRBV27 and TRBJ2-1, with 10 bases lining up with TRBD2. V shed 5 bases, J shed 3 bases, and the junction held 4 bases outside the gene matches. The CDR3 extends over 15 amino acids. Germline V gene data show CDR1 as MNHEY and CDR2 as SMNVEV (reference sequence). CDR3 in amino acids: CASSLAGVGYNEQFF. The CDR3, as DNA: TGTGCCAGCAGTCTAGCGGGAGTGGGCTACAATGAGCAGTTCTTC.

The chain joins TRBV7-9 to TRBJ2-1; 9 nucleotides match TRBD2. CDR1 SEHNR and CDR2 FQNEAQ come from the germline V gene (reference sequence). The V segment lost 2 bases and the J segment 4 bases; nucleotides outside the gene matches: 3. The CDR3 contains 15 residues. CDR3 in amino acids: CASSLTLAGYNEQFF. DNA of the CDR3: TGTGCCAGCAGCTTAACGCTAGCGGGGTACAATGAGCAGTTCTTC.

This sequence joins TRBV24-1 and TRBJ2-1; no clear D gene. The V gene's germline CDR1 is KGHDR and CDR2 SFDVKD. This CDR3 spans 14 amino acids. V was trimmed by 5 bases and J by 0 bases, leaving 7 bases between them. The CDR3 protein is CATSGRSSYNEQFF. Written as DNA, the CDR3 is TGTGCCACCAGTGGCCGGAGCTCCTACAATGAGCAGTTCTTC.

The V call is TRBV7-9, the J call TRBJ2-5; 7 nucleotides align to TRBD2. CDR1 and CDR2 from the germline V gene are SEHNR and FQNEAQ (reference sequence). V trimming: 5 bases; J trimming: 11 bases; junction bases outside the gene matches: 14. This CDR3 comprises 14 residues. CDR3 nucleotide sequence: TGTGCCAGCAGCAGACGAGCGGGATCCGCGGGGCAGTACTTC. It encodes CASSRRAGSAGQYF.

The sample holds a few counts of this clonotype. The chain employs TRBV24-1 and TRBJ2-5; TRBD2 matches at 7 bases. Per the germline V gene, CDR1 is KGHDR and CDR2 is SFDVKD. The CDR3 contains 15 residues. J lost 5 bases, V lost 2 bases, and 7 bases had no gene match. In DNA form, the CDR3 reads TGTGCCACCAGTGATTCAAGCGGGGCGGGGGAGACCCAGTACTTC. Residues: CATSDSSGAGETQYF.